The source of this TCR beta chain is a study of CD8+ T cells in alopecia areata. Study findings and constraints: Lesional scalp, especially alopecia totalis/universalis, showed higher clonality than normal scalp. A large proportion of expanded lesional clones were detected persisting in scalp and blood during tofacitinib. Whether baseline CD8+ expansion is linked to response remains uncertain, given a single nonresponder.

Treatment of the sample: oral pan-JAK inhibitor, 5-10 mg twice daily. Sorted out of PBMCs were CD4+ T cells and CD8+ T cells. Germline assignment: CDR1 SQVTM and CDR2 ANQGSEA. The CDR3 covers 14 residues. The J segment lost 9 bases and the V segment lost 2 bases, leaving 12 bases of the junction unmatched. A word on this clone: What it binds is not known.

Investigators isolated RNA and reverse transcribed it into cDNA to act as the sequencing template. Assay: immunoSEQ multiplex PCR; the TCRdb copy retains only in-frame clones and omits some. The sample has more than 95,000 clones, about 61% seen once. The TCR comes from a human donor with alopecia areata. The chain links TRBV29-1 to TRBJ2-7, with 8 bases identical to TRBD1. This sample comprised CD8+ T cells sorted from blood, obtained at week 4, from a patient treated with tofacitinib. The CDR3 here is CSVESDREVRGQYF. DNA of the CDR3: TGCAGCGTTGAATCGGACAGGGAAGTTCGAGGGCAGTACTTC.